The 16 T cell receptor beta chains below come from one sample, sequenced in a study of hypomethylating agent response in myelodysplastic syndrome. Repertoires were generated with immunoSEQ multiplex PCR, while TCRdb's copy carries only in-frame clones and drops some. Among 4,000 to 5,500 clones listed, about 81% were seen once. Sequencing was performed on bone marrow, taken before or after starting hypomethylating agent treatment for myelodysplastic syndrome (not recorded which). The receptors shown here come from a human donor with myelodysplastic syndrome.

The gene calls are TRBV7-8 and TRBJ1-5; 10 bases are a match to TRBD1. Germline-derived CDR1 and CDR2 are SGHVS and FQNEAQ. Trimming cost V 5 bases and J 3 bases; bases outside gene matches: 4. The CDR3 covers 15 residues. The CDR3, as DNA: TGTGCCAGCAGCCGGGGGACAGGGGACAATCAGCCCCAGCATTTT. This translates into CASSRGTGDNQPQHF.

The J gene is TRBJ2-4, the V gene TRBV7-3; D unresolved. CDR3 length equals 13 residues. The germline V and J ends were trimmed by 5 bases and 11 bases, with 16 bases remaining between them. Germline loops: CDR1 SGHTA, CDR2 FQGTGA. CDR3 in DNA: TGTGCCAGCAGCCCATATGCCAGCCCCCTTCAGTACTTC. This sequence encodes CASSPYASPLQYF. The full variable domain, in which reference TRBV7-3 and TRBJ2-4 provide the parts outside the CDR3, is GAGVSQTPSNKVTEKGKYVELRCDPISGHTALYWYRQSLGQGPEFLIYFQGTGAADDSGLPNDRFFAVRPEGSVSTLKIQRTERGDSAVYLCASSPYASPLQYFGAGTRLSVL.

The chain carries TRBV6-1 and TRBJ2-1; no definite D call. The CDR3 has 12 residues. Germline V gives CDR1 MNHNS, CDR2 SASEGT. V was shortened by 7 bases and J by 6 bases, with 10 bases between the two germline ends. CDR3 nucleotides: TGTGCCAGCAAAAACCTCGTCAATGAGCAGTTCTTC. Translated, it gives CASKNLVNEQFF.

The chain couples TRBV6-6 to TRBJ2-1, with D perhaps TRBD2 (6 bases). The V end lost 0 bases, the J end lost 6 bases, and 6 bases lay between the germline ends. The CDR3 contains 13 residues. Germline CDR1 and CDR2: MNHNY and SVGAGI (reference sequence). The CDR3 protein is CASSYSSGNEQFF. The CDR3 coding sequence is TGTGCCAGCAGTTACTCTAGCGGCAATGAGCAGTTCTTC.

This rearrangement joins TRBV4-2 to TRBJ2-3; possible D gene TRBD2, 5 bases. Trimming took off 3 bases at V and 1 base at J, with 17 bases between the two ends. The germline CDR1 and CDR2 sequences are LGHNA and YNFKEQ. The CDR3 is made up of 17 amino acids. The CDR3 is CASSQEAVTDGTDTQYF. The DNA of the CDR3 is TGTGCCAGCAGCCAGGAGGCGGTCACTGACGGCACAGATACGCAGTATTTT.

The V and J genes are TRBV27 and TRBJ1-4; D unresolved. Germline V CDR1 and CDR2: MNHEY, SMNVEV (reference sequence). The CDR3 runs 14 residues. V lost 0 bases, J lost 6 bases, and 8 bases lay in between. The CDR3 region is CASSLSTNYEKLFF. In DNA form, the CDR3 reads TGTGCCAGCAGTTTATCTACTAACTATGAAAAACTGTTTTTT.

The J gene is TRBJ2-7, the V gene TRBV9; 8 bases line up with TRBD2. CDR1 is SGDLS, CDR2 YYNGEE, per germline. This CDR3 spans 16 amino acids. The junction had 14 bases not matched to a gene; V was cut back by 4 bases and J by 5 bases. The CDR3 loop reads CASSPPEGLGSDEQYF. The CDR3 nucleotides read TGTGCCAGCAGCCCTCCGGAGGGACTAGGCAGCGACGAGCAGTACTTC.

The count of this clone is one. V usage is TRBV4-2 and J usage is TRBJ1-2; a possible D gene is TRBD1 (5 bases). The CDR3 is 15 residues long. Germline V gene sequence: CDR1 LGHNA, CDR2 YNFKEQ. Trimming removed 2 bases from V and 3 bases from J, with 13 bases in between. Here the CDR3 reads CASSQSGRVDYGYTF. The CDR3 coding sequence is TGTGCCAGCAGCCAATCTGGCAGGGTGGACTATGGCTACACCTTC.

The J gene is TRBJ1-5, the V gene TRBV7-9; no firm D call. The CDR3 runs 13 residues. Trimming stripped 1 base from V and 4 bases from J, with 5 bases between. Germline V lookup: CDR1 SEHNR, CDR2 FQNEAQ (reference sequence). CDR3 sequence reads: CASSLGPNQPQHF. CDR3 DNA: TGTGCCAGCAGCTTAGGCCCTAATCAGCCCCAGCATTTT.

The chain uses TRBV7-2 and TRBJ2-1; TRBD2 aligns across 9 bases. Germline V gene sequence: CDR1 SGHTA, CDR2 FQGNSA. This CDR3 has 18 amino acids. The J segment lost 10 bases and the V segment lost 4 bases, leaving 20 bases of the junction unmatched. Here the CDR3 DNA reads TGTGCCAGCAGCTGGTCCCCATTTAGCGGGGGCTCGACGGGGGAGCAGTTCTTC. Protein product: CASSWSPFSGGSTGEQFF.

This chain joins TRBV18 and TRBJ2-2; D not certain. There are 16 residues in the CDR3. Germline values: CDR1 KGHSH, CDR2 LQKENI. Trimming took off 2 bases at V and 0 bases at J, with 10 bases between the two ends. CDR3 protein: CASSPLRGSNTGELFF. The CDR3 DNA follows: TGTGCCAGCTCACCATTGAGAGGTTCGAACACCGGGGAGCTGTTTTTT.

V is TRBV19 and J is TRBJ2-7; D is undetermined. The CDR3 totals 14 residues. Trimming took 2 bases from V and 3 from J, leaving 11 bases between them. Germline V gene sequence: CDR1 LNHDA, CDR2 SQIVND (reference sequence). For the CDR3, the DNA is TGTGCCAGTAGTATACAACAGAATCACTACGAGCAGTACTTC. This codes for CASSIQQNHYEQYF.

The chain joins TRBV7-2 to TRBJ2-5; D not resolved. Germline lookup yields CDR1 SGHTA and CDR2 FQGNSA. The V end was cut by 4 bases, the J end by 1 base, with 10 bases between. CDR3 length equals 14 residues. CDR3 sequence: CASSSWTLQETQYF. For the CDR3, the DNA is TGTGCCAGCAGCTCGTGGACCCTCCAAGAGACCCAGTACTTC.

V is TRBV10-1 and J is TRBJ1-1, with 8 bases that match TRBD1. The length of the CDR3 is 15 residues. The V and J ends lost 6 bases and 0 bases, in that order; junction bases with no gene match: 6. Germline values: CDR1 WNHNN, CDR2 SYGVQD (reference sequence). CDR3 nucleotide sequence: TGCGCCAGCAGGGAAGGACAGGGCATGAACACTGAAGCTTTCTTT. Protein sequence: CASREGQGMNTEAFF.

The chain links TRBV4-2 to TRBJ1-2; D might be TRBD1 (6 bases). CDR1 and CDR2 (germline): LGHNA, YNFKEQ. The CDR3 covers 17 residues. V gave up 2 bases and J gave up 2 bases, with 18 bases separating them. CDR3 sequence reads: CASSQTGAGRNNYGYTF. The DNA for the CDR3 is TGTGCCAGCAGCCAAACGGGGGCAGGGAGAAACAACTATGGCTACACCTTC.

V gene TRBV5-1 combines with J gene TRBJ2-3, with 7 nucleotides matching TRBD1. CDR1 SGHRS and CDR2 YFSETQ come from the germline V gene. The V segment lost 3 bases and the J segment 2 bases; nucleotides outside the gene matches: 6. There are 15 residues in the CDR3. Written as DNA, the CDR3 is TGCGCCAGCAGCTGGACAGGTATGGACACAGATACGCAGTATTTT. As protein: CASSWTGMDTDTQYF. The variable domain in full, completed from reference TRBV5-1 and TRBJ2-3, reads KAGVTQTPRYLIKTRGQQVTLSCSPISGHRSVSWYQQTPGQGLQFLFEYFSETQRNKGNFPGRFSGRQFSNSRSEMNVSTLELGDSALYLCASSWTGMDTDTQYFGPGTRLTVL.